Detailed here is one T cell receptor beta chain. The data are from a study of T-cell memory formation after mild COVID-19. V gave up 8 bases and J gave up 2 bases, with 7 bases separating them. This CDR3 is built from 11 residues. Germline loops: CDR1 SGHTA, CDR2 FQGNSA. TCRdb re-called the 5' RACE reads with MiXCR, one entry per CDR3 protein. The data contain 450,000 to 650,000 distinct CDR3 sequences, around 20% of them singletons. The source is an adult woman who had mild COVID-19 (a few samples of this study predate the infection). Cell type and time point are not known. Specimen: PBMCs or a T cell subset sorted from them (not recorded which). The chain carries TRBV7-2 and TRBJ2-7; D remains ambiguous. The DNA of the CDR3 is TGTGCCAGCGCTAAGGCCTACGAGCAGTACTTC. This codes for CASAKAYEQYF.